The 14 T cell receptor beta chains presented below share a single source sample, sequenced in a study of control samples from healthy donors and cancer patients. Sequencing used immunoSEQ multiplex PCR; TCRdb keeps in-frame clones, though not all of them. This sample has about 140,000 clones, with approximately 86% found just once. Sample: blood. These receptors were taken from a young man in good health.

The genes are TRBV30 and TRBJ2-7; TRBD2 agrees at 11 bases. Per the germline V gene, CDR1 is GTSNPN and CDR2 is SVGIG (reference sequence). The CDR3 runs to 13 residues. The V gene end was trimmed by 4 bases and the J gene end by 8 bases; junction bases not matched to a gene: 7. The CDR3 DNA reads as TGTGCCTGGAATCTAGCGGGGGGTGATCAGCAGTACTTC. This gives the protein CAWNLAGGDQQYF.

The chain has TRBV9 and TRBJ2-1, with D possibly matching TRBD2 (8 bases). The CDR3 has 13 residues. In germline, CDR1 is SGDLS, CDR2 YYNGEE. Trimming took off 3 bases at V and 13 bases at J, with 17 bases between the two ends. The CDR3 nucleotides read TGTGCCAGCAGCGCCGATAGCGGGGACAGTCAGTTCTTC. Its protein is CASSADSGDSQFF. The whole variable domain, filled in from reference TRBV9 and TRBJ2-1, reads DSGVTQTPKHLITATGQRVTLRCSPRSGDLSVYWYQQSLDQGLQFLIQYYNGEERAKGNILERFSAQQFPDLHSELNLSSLELGDSALYFCASSADSGDSQFFGPGTRLTVL.

The V and J genes are TRBV7-9 and TRBJ1-3, with 8 bases that match TRBD1. Germline V gives CDR1 SEHNR, CDR2 FQNEAQ (reference sequence). The CDR3 is 15 residues long. The V and J ends lost 5 bases and 4 bases, in that order; junction bases with no gene match: 7. The CDR3 reads CASSPTGALGNTIYF. CDR3 sequence (DNA): TGTGCCAGCAGCCCGACAGGGGCTTTAGGAAACACCATATATTTT.

The rearrangement links TRBV7-2 to TRBJ1-2; a possible D gene is TRBD1 (5 bases). Germline assignment: CDR1 SGHTA and CDR2 FQGNSA. This CDR3 contains 18 residues. V dropped 5 bases and J dropped 4 bases, with 26 bases sitting between them. The CDR3 protein is CASSPYGADSFGAYGYTF. The CDR3 DNA reads TGTGCCAGCAGCCCCTACGGGGCGGACTCCTTTGGGGCCTATGGCTACACCTTC.

V usage is TRBV5-1 and J usage is TRBJ1-2; 7 bases agree with TRBD1. The CDR3 extends over 14 amino acids. The trim removed 2 bases at V and 6 bases at J, leaving 7 bases unmatched. Per the germline V gene, CDR1 is SGHRS and CDR2 is YFSETQ. CDR3 amino acids: CASSFDRASDGYTF. In nucleotides, the CDR3 is TGCGCCAGCAGCTTCGACAGGGCAAGTGATGGCTACACCTTC.

The J gene is TRBJ1-5, the V gene TRBV19; 9 bases align to TRBD1. Trimming at V came to 8 bases and at J to 3 bases, leaving 11 bases not matched to a gene. The V gene's germline CDR1 is LNHDA and CDR2 SQIVND (reference sequence). This CDR3 is 16 amino acids long. The DNA for the CDR3 is TGTGCCAGTTTACCCGCGGGACAGGGATACAATCAGCCCCAGCATTTT. Translation: CASLPAGQGYNQPQHF.

The V call is TRBV20-1, the J call TRBJ1-2; a weak D match, TRBD1 (6 bases). The V end was cut by 3 bases, the J end by 4 bases, with 9 bases between. This CDR3 has 12 residues. Germline values: CDR1 DFQATT, CDR2 SNEGSKA (reference sequence). The CDR3: CSASDRLYGYTF. CDR3 nucleotides: TGCAGTGCTAGTGACAGGCTCTATGGCTACACCTTC.

The rearrangement joins TRBV2 to TRBJ1-6; no clear D gene. CDR1 is SNHLY and CDR2 is FYNNEI in the germline V gene. The CDR3 consists of 15 residues. V lost 2 bases, J lost 4 bases, and 9 bases lay in between. The CDR3 bases are TGTGCCAGCAGTGAATATCGTCAGTATAATTCACCCCTCCACTTT. This codes for CASSEYRQYNSPLHF.

The rearrangement joins TRBV5-8 to TRBJ2-5, with 9 bases matching TRBD1. Germline V gene data show CDR1 as SGHTS and CDR2 as YDEGEE. Trimming at V came to 4 bases and at J to 3 bases, leaving 4 bases not matched to a gene. The CDR3 totals 14 residues. CDR3 sequence: CASSPRDREETQYF. CDR3 DNA sequence: TGTGCCAGCAGCCCCCGGGACAGGGAAGAGACCCAGTACTTC. The full variable domain, its missing parts supplied by reference TRBV5-8 and TRBJ2-5, is EAGVTQSPTHLIKTRGQQATLRCSPISGHTSVYWYQQALGLGLQFLLWYDEGEERNRGNFPPRFSGRQFPNYSSELNVNALELEDSALYLCASSPRDREETQYFGPGTRLLVL.

This clone was detected once. This chain uses TRBV12-3 or TRBV12-4 with TRBJ1-2, with D perhaps TRBD1 (5 bases). This CDR3 has 12 residues. V lost 7 bases and J lost 5, with 11 bases in between. CDR3 amino acids: CASNNQGYGYTF. As DNA, the CDR3 is TGTGCCAGCAATAACCAGGGTTATGGCTACACCTTC.

This chain joins TRBV3-1 (or the pseudogene TRBV3-2) and TRBJ1-2; weak D call: TRBD1 (5 bases). Germline lookup yields CDR1 LGHDT and CDR2 YNNKEL (reference sequence). The V gene lost 4 bases and the J gene lost 2 bases, with 14 bases spanning the gap. The CDR3 consists of 15 residues. CDR3 DNA sequence: TGTGCCAGCAGCCTCTCGGGCAGGGTAAACTATGGCTACACCTTC. Translating gives CASSLSGRVNYGYTF.

This clone was seen once. This chain connects TRBV5-6 to TRBJ1-6, with D maybe TRBD1 (6 bases). This CDR3 has 15 residues. V was trimmed by 4 bases and J by 8 bases, leaving 16 bases between them. Germline V gene sequence: CDR1 SGHDT, CDR2 YYEEEE. DNA for the CDR3: TGTGCCAGCAGCCCACAGGGTAGGATAGATTCACCCCTCCACTTT. Translation: CASSPQGRIDSPLHF.

This clone was recorded once. CDR3 DNA: TGTGCCAGCAGCTTAGATCAGTTTGGGACAGGGGGGTTTACTGAAGCTTTCTTT. This translates into CASSLDQFGTGGFTEAFF. The chain carries TRBV11-2 and TRBJ1-1; TRBD1 aligns across 11 bases. This CDR3 is 18 amino acids long. The germline V gene has CDR1 SGHAT and CDR2 FQNNGV. V lost 0 bases, J lost 5 bases, and 11 bases stayed unmatched.

The chain couples TRBV18 to TRBJ1-3; TRBD1 matches 7 bases. The CDR3 is 15 residues long. J lost 0 bases, V lost 6 bases, and 5 bases had no gene match. Germline V gives CDR1 KGHSH, CDR2 LQKENI. DNA for the CDR3: TGTGCCAGCTCGAGACAGGGCAGCTCTGGAAACACCATATATTTT. It yields the protein CASSRQGSSGNTIYF.